This TCR beta chain stems from a study of blood T cell repertoires in COVID-19. About the study: PBMCs, B-cell-depleted T cells, or T cells provided the cDNA or gDNA that made up the material.

The cohort comprised adults aged 18 to 89 years residing in 20 to 30 US areas. Cohort assignment relied on participant-reported clinical history. Some clones are missing from TCRdb's copy, which holds only in-frame ones; the method was immunoSEQ multiplex PCR. The sample comprises about 330,000 clones, 92% of which are singletons, and around a sixth rests with the top ten. Losses at the gene ends were 4 bases for V and 4 bases for J; bases not matched to a gene: 11. This CDR3 has 17 residues. Germline assignment: CDR1 MDHEN and CDR2 SYDVKM. This clone occurred once. The origin of this receptor is a woman in her 30s who had recovered from COVID-19. This chain connects TRBV28 to TRBJ1-4; TRBD1 matches at 8 bases. Sample: PBMCs or T cells enriched from blood (not recorded which). This CDR3 reads CASSSPPGQADNEKLFF. The CDR3 DNA reads as TGTGCCAGCAGTTCTCCCCCGGGACAGGCTGATAATGAAAAACTGTTTTTT.